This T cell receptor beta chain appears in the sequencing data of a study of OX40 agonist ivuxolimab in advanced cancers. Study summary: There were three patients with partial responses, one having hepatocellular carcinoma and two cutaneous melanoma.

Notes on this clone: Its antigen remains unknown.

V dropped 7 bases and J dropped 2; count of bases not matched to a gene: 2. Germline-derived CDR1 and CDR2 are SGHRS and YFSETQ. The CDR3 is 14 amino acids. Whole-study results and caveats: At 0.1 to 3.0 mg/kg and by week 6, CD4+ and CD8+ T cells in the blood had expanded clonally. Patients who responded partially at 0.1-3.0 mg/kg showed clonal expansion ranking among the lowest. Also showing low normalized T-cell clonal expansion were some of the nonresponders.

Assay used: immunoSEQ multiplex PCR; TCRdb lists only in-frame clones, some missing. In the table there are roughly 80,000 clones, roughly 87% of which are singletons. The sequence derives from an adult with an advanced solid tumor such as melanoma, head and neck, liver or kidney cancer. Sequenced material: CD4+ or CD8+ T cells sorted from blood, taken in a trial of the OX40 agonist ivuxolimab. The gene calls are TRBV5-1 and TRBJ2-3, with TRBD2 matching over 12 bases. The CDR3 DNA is TGCGCCAGCTGGACTAGCGGGGACACAGATACGCAGTATTTT. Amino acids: CASWTSGDTDTQYF.